This T cell receptor beta chain was recovered during a study of a mutant IDH1 vaccine in newly diagnosed glioma. The CDR3 spans 16 residues. Specified time point: week 23, last vaccination. Each dose delivered 300 ug of mutant IDH1 20-mer peptide subcutaneously with imiquimod. Profiling relied on immunoSEQ multiplex PCR, and the TCRdb table lists in-frame clones only, not all of them. Here the sample spans tens of thousands of clones, roughly 80% being singletons. Note on this clone: The target antigen is unknown.

V is TRBV1 and J is TRBJ2-3; TRBD2, the table's D call, lacks a check against the DNA. TRBV1 is listed as a pseudogene. The sequencing here drew on PBMCs, taken from a glioma patient whose treatment included an IDH1 peptide vaccine. The receptor's source is a man aged 40-49 years with glioma. Here the CDR3 reads CTSSQPGEETKDTQYF. In DNA, the CDR3 is TGCACCAGCAGCCAACCAGGAGAGGAGACTAAGGATACGCAGTATTTT.